Presented here are 26 T cell receptor beta chains from one specimen sequenced in a study of blood T cell repertoires in COVID-19. Clones were read by immunoSEQ multiplex PCR, and TCRdb kept only the in-frame ones, dropping some. The table has about 36,000 clones, 70% to 90% seen once. The sample consisted of peripheral blood. The receptors originated from a human donor in a cohort sampled during active COVID-19.

This chain links TRBV29-1 with TRBJ1-1; D gene unclear. There are 13 residues in the CDR3. Germline CDR1 is SQVTM and CDR2 is ANQGSEA. V was shortened by 1 base and J by 6 bases, with 12 bases between the two germline ends. The CDR3 protein is CSVEGGPGSEAFF. For the CDR3, the DNA is TGCAGCGTTGAAGGCGGACCGGGATCTGAAGCTTTCTTT.

This clone was detected a few times. The gene calls are TRBV4-3 and TRBJ1-3; TRBD1 matches at 8 bases. V shed 3 bases, J shed 4 bases, and the junction held 2 bases outside the gene matches. Germline V lookup: CDR1 LGHNA, CDR2 YSLEER. The CDR3 contains 14 residues. CDR3 DNA sequence: TGCGCCAGCAGCCAGGACAGGGTGGGAAACACCATATATTTT. Translating gives CASSQDRVGNTIYF.

This clone was seen just once. The rearrangement links TRBV5-1 to TRBJ2-1; 9 bases agree with TRBD1. This CDR3 has 16 residues. Germline values: CDR1 SGHRS, CDR2 YFSETQ. The trim removed 2 bases at V and 5 bases at J, leaving 8 bases unmatched. Here the CDR3 reads CASSFTDRGRHNEQFF. The CDR3 DNA reads as TGCGCCAGCAGCTTCACGGACAGGGGACGACACAATGAGCAGTTCTTC.

This clone was observed once. The CDR3 loop is CAISEQGLFTSNQPQHF. CDR3 nucleotide sequence: TGTGCCATCAGTGAACAGGGGCTTTTCACCTCCAATCAGCCCCAGCATTTT. The chain links TRBV10-3 to TRBJ1-5, with 7 positions matching TRBD1. Germline V gene sequence: CDR1 ENHRY, CDR2 SYGVKD. V shed 3 bases, J shed 3 bases, and the junction held 11 bases outside the gene matches. The CDR3 totals 17 residues.

The chain employs TRBV29-1 and TRBJ1-2, with D maybe TRBD1 (5 bases). Germline V gives CDR1 SQVTM, CDR2 ANQGSEA. The CDR3 length is 15 residues. Trimming removed 3 bases at V and 2 bases at J, with 16 bases between. CDR3 region: CSVEGTGGVNYGYTF. The DNA for the CDR3 is TGCAGCGTTGAGGGTACGGGGGGTGTAAACTATGGCTACACCTTC.

The chain carries TRBV30 and TRBJ1-6; D is ambiguous. This CDR3 has 13 residues. The germline CDR1 and CDR2 sequences are GTSNPN and SVGIG (reference sequence). With 1 base removed from V and 9 bases from J, the gap between germline ends came to 10 bases. As DNA, the CDR3 is TGTGCCTGGAGTGGCAGGATGAGTTCACCCCTCCACTTT. Translation gives CAWSGRMSSPLHF. The whole variable domain, remainder taken from reference TRBV30 and TRBJ1-6, is SQTIHQWPATLVQPVGSPLSLECTVEGTSNPNLYWYRQAAGRGLQLLFYSVGIGQISSEVPQNLSASRPQDRQFILSSKKLLLSDSGFYLCAWSGRMSSPLHFGNGTRLTVT.

The DNA of the CDR3 is TGTGCCAGCAGCCAAGACCGACAGGGCCCAGAGACCCAGTACTTC. Protein product: CASSQDRQGPETQYF. V and J are TRBV4-2 and TRBJ2-5, with 7 positions matching TRBD1. Trimming removed 0 bases from V and 4 bases from J; junction bases left unmatched: 5. Germline V CDR1 and CDR2: LGHNA, YNFKEQ. The CDR3 has 15 residues.

V and J are TRBV28 and TRBJ1-4; perhaps TRBD1 as D (5 bases). Germline assignment: CDR1 MDHEN and CDR2 SYDVKM. This CDR3 spans 17 amino acids. Trimming shortened V by 4 bases and J by 0 bases, and 15 bases separated the two germline ends. The DNA for the CDR3 is TGTGCCAGCAGTTCCCCCGCCGACAGAGCAACTAATGAAAAACTGTTTTTT. This sequence encodes CASSSPADRATNEKLFF.

V is TRBV9 and J is TRBJ2-2, with TRBD1 as a possible D gene (6 bases). The CDR3 totals 15 residues. With 3 bases removed from V and 5 bases from J, the gap between germline ends came to 14 bases. CDR1 is SGDLS and CDR2 is YYNGEE in the germline V gene. The DNA for the CDR3 is TGTGCCAGCAGCGGATCCGGGACACCAACCGGGGAGCTGTTTTTT. Protein: CASSGSGTPTGELFF.

The genes are TRBV28 and TRBJ1-5, with 12 bases fitting TRBD1. The CDR3 spans 15 residues. In germline, CDR1 is MDHEN, CDR2 SYDVKM. V lost 6 bases to trimming and J lost 7 bases; unmatched junction nucleotides: 7. The CDR3, as DNA: TGTGCCAGCAGGTGGGGACAGGGGGCGCGGCAGCCCCAGCATTTT. Amino acid sequence: CASRWGQGARQPQHF. Full variable domain (remainder filled in from reference TRBV28 and TRBJ1-5): DVKVTQSSRYLVKRTGEKVFLECVQDMDHENMFWYRQDPGLGLRLIYFSYDVKMKEKGDIPEGYSVSREKKERFSLILESASTNQTSMYLCASRWGQGARQPQHFGDGTRLSIL.

The rearrangement joins TRBV30 to TRBJ2-7, with D perhaps assigned TRBD1 or TRBD2 (7 bases each). V was pared by 5 bases and J by 2 bases, with 13 bases between. Germline V gene lookup returns CDR1 GTSNPN and CDR2 SVGIG (reference sequence). The CDR3 has 13 residues. The chain's CDR3 is CAWGRDRAYEQYF. For the CDR3, the DNA is TGTGCCTGGGGGAGGGACAGAGCCTACGAGCAGTACTTC. Supplemented by reference TRBV30 and TRBJ2-7, the full variable domain reads SQTIHQWPATLVQPVGSPLSLECTVEGTSNPNLYWYRQAAGRGLQLLFYSVGIGQISSEVPQNLSASRPQDRQFILSSKKLLLSDSGFYLCAWGRDRAYEQYFGPGTRLTVT.

The rearrangement joins TRBV3-1 (or the pseudogene TRBV3-2) to TRBJ2-3, with 12 bases fitting TRBD2. From germline, CDR1 is LGHDT and CDR2 YNNKEL (reference sequence). V was pared by 4 bases and J by 0 bases, with 8 bases of the junction left unmatched. The CDR3 is 18 residues long. The CDR3 loop reads CASSRGLAGSSSTDTQYF. CDR3 DNA: TGTGCCAGCAGCCGAGGACTAGCGGGGTCATCTAGCACAGATACGCAGTATTTT.

The gene calls are TRBV19 and TRBJ1-5, with D hard to call. The V end was cut by 8 bases, the J end by 0 bases, with 23 bases between. CDR1 LNHDA and CDR2 SQIVND come from the germline V gene (reference sequence). The CDR3 has 18 amino acids. CDR3 loop: CASEKAGRRSNSNQPQHF. The CDR3 DNA sequence: TGTGCCAGTGAGAAAGCGGGGAGACGGAGCAATAGCAATCAGCCCCAGCATTTT.

The chain links TRBV9 to TRBJ2-1, with D perhaps TRBD2 (6 bases). Germline V gene lookup returns CDR1 SGDLS and CDR2 YYNGEE. The V gene lost 6 bases and the J gene lost 10 bases, with 20 bases spanning the gap. This CDR3 region has 14 residues. CDR3 amino acids: CASTLGGTYGEQFF. The CDR3 region has the DNA TGTGCCAGCACCCTCGGAGGGACGTACGGAGAGCAGTTCTTC.

The V gene is TRBV7-2, the J gene TRBJ2-3; 8 bases match TRBD2. V lost 3 bases, J lost 9 bases, and 14 bases stayed unmatched. CDR1 and CDR2 (germline): SGHTA, FQGNSA. The CDR3 totals 16 residues. The CDR3 region has the DNA TGTGCCAGCAGCTTTCCTAGGACTAGCCCCCTATTAACGCAGTATTTT. As protein: CASSFPRTSPLLTQYF.

In DNA form, the CDR3 reads TGTGCCAGCACCCTCAACAGGGCCGATGAGCAGTTCTTC. Residues: CASTLNRADEQFF. This chain joins TRBV27 and TRBJ2-1; a possible D gene is TRBD1 (6 bases). Germline CDR1 and CDR2: MNHEY and SMNVEV (reference sequence). Between the trimmed V and J ends, which lost 7 bases and 8 bases, there was a span of 15 bases. This CDR3 is built from 13 residues.

The rearrangement joins TRBV5-1 to TRBJ1-2, with 10 bases that match TRBD1. Unmatched junction bases numbered 5, after V lost 0 bases and J lost 3 bases. This CDR3 comprises 16 residues. Germline-derived CDR1 and CDR2 are SGHRS and YFSETQ. CDR3 sequence: CASSLGIGTGDYGYTF. The DNA for the CDR3 is TGCGCCAGCAGCTTGGGGATAGGGACAGGGGACTATGGCTACACCTTC.

This clone has a single count. V is TRBV6-5 and J is TRBJ1-2; D is unclear. Deletions cut 2 bases from V and 6 bases from J, with 13 bases between. The CDR3 extends over 14 amino acids. CDR1 and CDR2 (germline): MNHEY, SVGAGI. The CDR3 region is CASSYGQTFNGYTF. The DNA for the CDR3 is TGTGCCAGCAGTTACGGGCAGACCTTTAATGGCTACACCTTC.

The V and J genes are TRBV29-1 and TRBJ2-1; D call uncertain. Germline CDR1 is SQVTM and CDR2 is ANQGSEA. This CDR3 is built from 13 residues. The V and J ends lost 4 bases and 0 bases respectively, with 7 bases between them. CDR3 in amino acids: CSVGYSSYNEQFF. As DNA, the CDR3 is TGCAGCGTTGGATACAGCTCCTACAATGAGCAGTTCTTC.

Note on this clone: The sample has other DNA sequences that encode this CDR3 too. The J gene is TRBJ2-2, the V gene TRBV6-2 or TRBV6-3, with 9 bases lining up with TRBD2. With V trimmed by 5 bases and J by 1 base, 11 bases remained unmatched. The CDR3 is 18 amino acids. Germline V lookup: CDR1 MNHEY, CDR2 SVGEGT. This CDR3 reads CASSPRGAAGGNTGELFF. CDR3 nucleotide sequence: TGTGCCAGCAGTCCAAGGGGGGCAGCGGGGGGGAACACCGGGGAGCTGTTTTTT.

This chain connects TRBV7-9 to TRBJ2-5, with 8 bases fitting TRBD1. V shed 5 bases and J 5 bases; nucleotides not matched to a gene: 7. Germline CDR1 SEHNR, CDR2 FQNEAQ (reference sequence). The CDR3 has 14 amino acids. CDR3 protein: CASSPGQEFETQYF. The CDR3 DNA reads as TGTGCCAGCAGCCCGGGACAGGAATTTGAGACCCAGTACTTC.

The gene calls are TRBV19 and TRBJ1-1; D not resolved. Germline CDR1 reads LNHDA; CDR2 reads SQIVND (reference sequence). There are 16 residues in the CDR3. V dropped 0 bases and J dropped 0 bases, with 11 bases sitting between them. The CDR3 DNA follows: TGTGCCAGTAGTATAGAGGGCGCTATGATGAACACTGAAGCTTTCTTT. Translated, it gives CASSIEGAMMNTEAFF.

This chain uses TRBV2 with TRBJ2-6; 7 bases line up with TRBD1. V lost 5 bases and J lost 2; bases outside the gene matches: 3. The CDR3 extends over 15 amino acids. The germline CDR1 and CDR2 sequences are SNHLY and FYNNEI. The CDR3 nucleotides are TGTGCCAGCAGTACCCAGGGGGCTGGGGCCAACGTCCTGACTTTC. This encodes CASSTQGAGANVLTF.

The J gene is TRBJ2-7, the V gene TRBV29-1; weak D call: TRBD1 (6 bases). CDR3 size: 17 residues. Germline V lookup: CDR1 SQVTM, CDR2 ANQGSEA. Trimming removed 1 base from V and 0 bases from J, with 19 bases in between. The CDR3 region is CSVEGAQGKMRSYEQYF. The CDR3 DNA sequence: TGCAGCGTTGAAGGGGCTCAGGGGAAGATGCGCTCCTACGAGCAGTACTTC.

V and J are TRBV4-3 and TRBJ2-3; 16 bases are a match to TRBD2. J gave up 8 bases and V 3 bases, and 5 bases lay outside the gene matches. Per germline, CDR1 LGHNA and CDR2 YSLEER. The CDR3 runs 16 residues. The CDR3 DNA sequence: TGCGCCAGCAGCCAGGGGACTAGCGGGGGGGCCGCTACGCAGTATTTT. It specifies CASSQGTSGGAATQYF.

This chain links TRBV19 with TRBJ2-1; perhaps TRBD1 as D (7 bases). The V gene's germline CDR1 is LNHDA and CDR2 SQIVND (reference sequence). The CDR3 has 11 residues. V lost 9 bases, J lost 7 bases, and 10 bases lay in between. In DNA form, the CDR3 reads TGTGCCAGCCAGGGGGGAAATGAGCAGTTCTTC. This codes for CASQGGNEQFF.